This TCR beta chain is from a study of CXCR3-negative and CXCR3-positive naive CD8 T cells (dated by TCRdb to about 2019). Regarding the research as a whole: About 135 million TRB reads were obtained in total, roughly 1.5 +/- 0.3 million reads per library. Data from under 12 donors, pooled across two independent experiments, went into the diversity and physicochemical repertoire analyses. TRBV-TRBJ cluster analysis included naive subsets from 5 donors and memory cells from 3 donors.

TCRdb shows the sequencer as NextSeq 550. The Human TCR Profiling Kit (MiLaboratory) was used to prepare UMI-labeled 5' RACE TRB cDNA libraries. cDNA synthesis used the entire amount of extracted RNA, and PCR amplification then used the entire amount of cDNA produced. Libraries were prepared in parallel with an identical number of PCR cycles. Regarding the original processing steps: With a requirement of at least two reads per UMI, MIGEC and MiXCR extracted about 56,000 +/- 9,600 unique UMI-labeled TRB cDNA molecules per library. An average of approximately 40,000 +/- 10,000 functional in-frame TRB CDR3 nucleotide clonotypes without stop codons was found per library. Diversity metrics, including normalized Shannon-Wiener and Chao1, were computed in VDJtools after downsampling to 5000 UMI-labeled TRB molecules per sample. VDJtools was used to calculate clonotype-size-weighted physicochemical properties of the central five CDR3 residues, namely interaction energy, strength, volume and Kidera factor 4. One entry per CDR3 protein sequence results from the TCRdb reprocessing of the reads, with DNA left out. What appears here as the V and J calls and clone size reflects TCRdb's work, not the paper's. The table for this sample shows about 60,000 distinct CDR3 sequences. The ten biggest clones cover roughly 0.8% of the sample.

For this clonotype: There is no known antigen for this receptor.

For every CD8+ T cell subset, 250,000 to 300,000 cells were flow-sorted straight into RLT lysis buffer, and each subset was sorted in triplicate. To keep memory contaminants out, a stringent definition of naive CD8+ T cells was applied: CD45RO-CCR7+CD27+CD95-. Peripheral blood mononuclear cells were isolated from buffy coats using standard density gradient centrifugation. Naive CXCR3-negative and CXCR3-positive CD8+ T cells were flow-sorted on a FACSAria III. Total RNA was extracted from sorted cells using an RNeasy Mini Kit. The CDR3 runs 16 residues from the cysteine to the phenylalanine. No DNA is recorded. As encoded in the germline V gene, CDR1 is SGHVS while CDR2 is FNYEAQ. Broad study findings and their caveats: Because CXCR3 expression was partially decreased after cryopreservation, freshly isolated PBMCs were used for most assays. Within the same donor, TRBV-TRBJ usage looked similar between naive CXCR3-negative and CXCR3-positive cells, but memory cells had distinct patterns. Both naive subsets had comparably high repertoire diversity, while memory CD8+ T cells had much lower repertoire diversity. Because surface CD5, which is linked to self-reactivity in mice, was comparable between the naive subsets, TCR interaction strength was also inferred from the physicochemical properties of TRB CDR3s. TRB CDR3s from CXCR3-positive naive cells showed higher hydrophobicity (lower Kidera factor 4), lower energy, and higher strength and volume indices than CXCR3-negative naive cells.

The sequencing input was naive CXCR3+ CD8+ T cells from blood. In the paper's terms, the cell subset or site label means: CD45RO-CCR7+CD27+CD95- naive CD8+ T cells expressing CXCR3 (TNR3+). The clonotype originates from a human donor in good health. Some clones in this sample may be carry-over from other donors' samples. The chain is encoded by TRBV7-6 joined to TRBJ1-6; absent DNA, TCRdb's TRBD1 call cannot be checked. The CDR3 here reads CASSPHEGQYNSPLHF.